These 8 T cell receptor beta chains were sequenced from one sample in a study of cytomegalovirus exposure and HLA in healthy donors. The primer mix had 60 Vbeta and 13 Jbeta primers. Method: immunoSEQ multiplex PCR; TCRdb's copy keeps in-frame clones and lacks some. In the table there are about 170,000 clones, under 90% of which are singletons. Material: PBMCs. These receptors were obtained from a male donor in good health and CMV-seronegative.

The CDR3 region is CASSFTASSYNEQFF. CDR3 bases: TGTGCCAGCAGTTTTACGGCTAGCTCCTACAATGAGCAGTTCTTC. The chain couples TRBV27 to TRBJ2-1; no definite D call. Deletions cut 3 bases from V and 0 bases from J, with 9 bases between. The CDR3 has 15 residues. CDR1 is MNHEY and CDR2 is SMNVEV in the germline V gene (reference sequence).

CDR3 residues: CASSYSRTGLNTEAFF. In nucleotides, the CDR3 is TGTGCCAGCAGTTACTCCCGGACAGGGTTGAACACTGAAGCTTTCTTT. The chain employs TRBV6-5 and TRBJ1-1; 8 bases align to TRBD1. CDR1 is MNHEY and CDR2 is SVGAGI in the germline V gene. V shed 0 bases, J shed 0 bases, and the junction held 3 bases outside the gene matches. This CDR3 is built from 16 residues.

The chain recombines TRBV19 with TRBJ2-5, with a tentative D call TRBD1 (5 bases). Germline CDR1 is LNHDA and CDR2 is SQIVND (reference sequence). With 6 bases removed from V and 4 bases from J, the gap between germline ends came to 6 bases. The length of the CDR3 is 11 residues. CDR3 sequence reads: CASRGRETQYF. CDR3 DNA: TGTGCCAGTAGGGGGCGAGAGACCCAGTACTTC. Filled out from reference TRBV19 and TRBJ2-5, the complete variable domain reads DGGITQSPKYLFRKEGQNVTLSCEQNLNHDAMYWYRQDPGQGLRLIYYSQIVNDFQKGDIAEGYSVSREKKESFPLTVTSAQKNPTAFYLCASRGRETQYFGPGTRLLVL.

The V gene is TRBV6-1, the J gene TRBJ1-2, with D unresolved. The V end lost 5 bases, the J end lost 6 bases, and 7 bases lay between the germline ends. CDR3 length equals 11 residues. Germline assignment: CDR1 MNHNS and CDR2 SASEGT. CDR3 in DNA: TGTGCCAGCAGTCGGGGTGATGGCTACACCTTC. Translation: CASSRGDGYTF.

For the CDR3, the DNA is TGTGCCAGCAGTTCCAGGGGCGAGCAGTACTTC. Encoded protein: CASSSRGEQYF. This chain joins TRBV28 and TRBJ2-7; D may be TRBD1 (6 bases). V was pared by 4 bases and J by 6 bases, with 7 bases between. CDR1 and CDR2 from the germline V gene are MDHEN and SYDVKM. The CDR3 consists of 11 residues. The full variable domain, completed using reference TRBV28 and TRBJ2-7, is DVKVTQSSRYLVKRTGEKVFLECVQDMDHENMFWYRQDPGLGLRLIYFSYDVKMKEKGDIPEGYSVSREKKERFSLILESASTNQTSMYLCASSSRGEQYFGPGTRLTVT.

Worth noting for this clone: Sequence at one end of the junction differs from germline and may be a read error. The rearrangement links TRBV9 to TRBJ2-7; tentatively, D is TRBD1 (6 bases). The CDR3 is 14 amino acids. Germline loops: CDR1 SGDLS, CDR2 YYNGEE. The DNA for the CDR3 is TGTGCCAGCAGCGTTACACAGGGCTCCCACGAGCAGTACTTC. Its translation: CASSVTQGSHEQYF.

As concerns this clone: The sample contains more than one DNA sequence encoding this CDR3. The chain is built from TRBV27 and TRBJ2-7; 8 bases line up with TRBD2. The germline V gene has CDR1 MNHEY and CDR2 SMNVEV (reference sequence). V dropped 2 bases and J dropped 7; count of bases not matched to a gene: 7. The length of the CDR3 is 14 residues. The CDR3 nucleotides are TGTGCCAGCAGTTTAGCGGGAGGACCTGGGGAGCAGTACTTC. Its translation: CASSLAGGPGEQYF.

The chain couples TRBV4-1 to TRBJ1-5, with 11 bases identical to TRBD1. The germline V gene has CDR1 MGHRA and CDR2 YSYEKL. Trimming cost V 6 bases and J 3 bases; bases outside gene matches: 1. This CDR3 region has 14 residues. In nucleotides, the CDR3 is TGCGCCAGCAGGGACAGGGGGCCCAATCAGCCCCAGCATTTT. Translation gives CASRDRGPNQPQHF.